This T cell receptor (beta chain) came from a study of human T cells and chemical hapten exposure. For the study at large: Patch testing was performed with 0.01% DPC on the upper back, with reading at 6 days. Chiefly women, the patients showed alopecia areata, totalis or universalis.

Individual cDNA molecules in this library carried unique molecular identifiers. Per the authors' pipeline: Approximately 99,000 TCRs per sample was the median, with a range of 23,224 to 690,600. TCRdb analysed the RACE reads with MiXCR anew, one entry per CDR3 protein. None of the V and J calls come from the authors' own analysis; TCRdb made them. The sample consists of 95,000 to 150,000 distinct CDR3 sequences, around 11% of them appearing once. Time point: patch test 3, about 24 weeks after DPC sensitization. Indicated treatment: therapeutic diphenylcyclopropenone sensitization with weekly scalp DPC. The origin of this receptor is a woman aged 50 to 65 with alopecia areata. Some clones in this sample may be carry-over from other donors' samples. The sample here was whole blood, taken in connection with sensitization to the hapten diphenylcyclopropenone (DPC).

CDR3 residues: CASSDQQNTEAFF. The CDR3 DNA reads as TGTGCCAGCAGCGATCAACAGAACACTGAAGCTTTCTTT. The rearrangement uses TRBV9 and TRBJ1-1; D is uncertain. The length of the CDR3 is 13 residues. Germline CDR1 reads SGDLS; CDR2 reads YYNGEE. Trimming pared 3 bases from V and 1 base from J, leaving 7 bases between.